The rows below give T cell receptor beta chains drawn from one sample of a study of Ad26.COV2.S vaccination and SARS-CoV-2 variants. The assay was immunoSEQ multiplex PCR, and TCRdb's table has in-frame clones only and misses some. The profile shows around 350,000 clones, about 91% of them singletons. The material sequenced was peripheral blood, taken after recovery from COVID-19. The receptors stem from a human donor who had recovered from COVID-19. The CDR3 runs from the conserved cysteine through the conserved F or W. D genes are given only for firm matches. Clone sizes are given selectively: once, few, many, or a class where the clone is expanded.

J gene: TRBJ2-2; D gene: .; V gene: TRBV5-4; clone size: .; CDR3 DNA: TGTGCCAGCAGCTTAAAGACGGGCACCGGGGAGCTGTTTTTT; CDR3 protein: CASSLKTGTGELFF
J gene: TRBJ1-1; D gene: .; V gene: TRBV6-5; clone size: .; CDR3 DNA: TGTGCCAGCAGTTACCTCACAGGGATGAACACTGAAGCTTTCTTT; CDR3 protein: CASSYLTGMNTEAFF
J gene: TRBJ2-7; D gene: .; V gene: TRBV4-1; clone size: .; CDR3 DNA: TGCGCCAGCAGTCAAAACCAGGGGCCCTACGAGCAGTACTTC; CDR3 protein: CASSQNQGPYEQYF
J gene: TRBJ2-1; D gene: TRBD2; V gene: TRBV13; clone size: .; CDR3 DNA: TGTGCCAGCAGCCCAAAGGGACTAGCGGTTTACAATGAGCAGTTCTTC; CDR3 protein: CASSPKGLAVYNEQFF
J gene: TRBJ2-7; D gene: TRBD1; V gene: TRBV29-1; clone size: .; CDR3 DNA: TGCAGCGTGGGACAGGGGGCCTACGAGCAGTACTTC; CDR3 protein: CSVGQGAYEQYF
J gene: TRBJ1-1; D gene: .; V gene: TRBV7-2; clone size: once; CDR3 DNA: TGTGCCAGCAGCCGGGGACCCGTGGACACTGAAGCTTTCTTT; CDR3 protein: CASSRGPVDTEAFF
J gene: TRBJ1-5; D gene: .; V gene: TRBV19; clone size: .; CDR3 DNA: TGTGCCAGTGAGGGGACTAGTCCTGCCCAGCATTTT; CDR3 protein: CASEGTSPAQHF
J gene: TRBJ2-1; D gene: .; V gene: TRBV6-6; clone size: .; CDR3 DNA: TGTGCCAGCAGTACCCCGGCAGGACCCTACAATGAGCAGTTCTTC; CDR3 protein: CASSTPAGPYNEQFF
J gene: TRBJ1-1; D gene: TRBD1; V gene: TRBV29-1; clone size: .; CDR3 DNA: TGCAGCGTGAGACAGGGGTTCAACACTGAAGCTTTCTTT; CDR3 protein: CSVRQGFNTEAFF
J gene: TRBJ1-2; D gene: .; V gene: TRBV27; clone size: .; CDR3 DNA: TGTGCCAGCAGTCCCAAGACAGCTTGGTATTATGGCTACACCTTC; CDR3 protein: CASSPKTAWYYGYTF
J gene: TRBJ2-3; D gene: .; V gene: TRBV6-1; clone size: once; CDR3 DNA: TGTGCCAGCAGTGAACCGGGGGCCAGCACAGATACGCAGTATTTT; CDR3 protein: CASSEPGASTDTQYF
J gene: TRBJ2-7; D gene: TRBD2; V gene: TRBV4-3; clone size: .; CDR3 DNA: TGCGCCAGCAGTCCCGGGGGGGGATACGAGCAGTACTTC; CDR3 protein: CASSPGGGYEQYF
J gene: TRBJ2-1; D gene: TRBD2; V gene: TRBV2; clone size: .; CDR3 DNA: TGTGCCAGCAGAGGGACTAGCGGGGGAGTAGCCTACAATGAGCAGTTCTTC; CDR3 protein: CASRGTSGGVAYNEQFF
J gene: TRBJ1-6; D gene: .; V gene: TRBV7-2; clone size: .; CDR3 DNA: TGTGCCAGCAGCTTAGGGTCAGGGAATTCACCCCTCCACTTT; CDR3 protein: CASSLGSGNSPLHF
J gene: TRBJ2-2; D gene: TRBD1; V gene: TRBV5-1; clone size: once; CDR3 DNA: TGCGCCAGCAGGGGACAGGGGCAGGGGACCGGGGAGCTGTTTTTT; CDR3 protein: CASRGQGQGTGELFF
J gene: TRBJ1-5; D gene: .; V gene: TRBV19; clone size: once; CDR3 DNA: TGTGCCAGTAGTATAGACAGGTCCAATCAGCCCCAGCATTTT; CDR3 protein: CASSIDRSNQPQHF
J gene: TRBJ1-2; D gene: TRBD1; V gene: TRBV27; clone size: .; CDR3 DNA: TGTGCCAGCAGAGGACAGGGGGCGGCCACCGCTAACTATGGCTACACCTTC; CDR3 protein: CASRGQGAATANYGYTF
J gene: TRBJ1-1; D gene: .; V gene: TRBV10-3; clone size: .; CDR3 DNA: TGTGCCATCAGTGCGAGACGATGGAACACTGAAGCTTTCTTT; CDR3 protein: CAISARRWNTEAFF
J gene: TRBJ1-2; D gene: .; V gene: TRBV19; clone size: .; CDR3 DNA: TGTGCCAGTAGTATCAAGGGTTTATCCTATGGCTACACCTTC; CDR3 protein: CASSIKGLSYGYTF
J gene: TRBJ1-2; D gene: TRBD1; V gene: TRBV28; clone size: .; CDR3 DNA: TGTGCCAGCAGTCAACCGTGGACAGGGTCTGCCTATGGCTACACCTTC; CDR3 protein: CASSQPWTGSAYGYTF
J gene: TRBJ2-1; D gene: .; V gene: TRBV11-2; clone size: .; CDR3 DNA: TGTGCCAGCAGGCGCGGACTTCTCTACAATGAGCAGTTCTTC; CDR3 protein: CASRRGLLYNEQFF
J gene: TRBJ1-1; D gene: .; V gene: TRBV6-6; clone size: .; CDR3 DNA: TGTGCCAGCAGTTACGGTCGAGAGAACACTGAAGCTTTCTTT; CDR3 protein: CASSYGRENTEAFF
J gene: TRBJ2-3; D gene: .; V gene: TRBV4-3; clone size: .; CDR3 DNA: TGCGCCAGCAGCCAAGAGGAAGGAGCAGGGCTCACAGATACGCAGTATTTT; CDR3 protein: CASSQEEGAGLTDTQYF
J gene: TRBJ1-2; D gene: .; V gene: TRBV12-3/TRBV12-4; clone size: .; CDR3 DNA: TGTGCCAGCAGTTTGTACAACTATGGCTACACCTTC; CDR3 protein: CASSLYNYGYTF
J gene: TRBJ2-5; D gene: .; V gene: TRBV5-1; clone size: .; CDR3 DNA: TGCGCCAGCAGGAGGAGGGGCCAAGAGACCCAGTACTTC; CDR3 protein: CASRRRGQETQYF
J gene: TRBJ2-2; D gene: .; V gene: TRBV27; clone size: .; CDR3 DNA: TGTGCCAGCAGTTTAGGACCGAACACCGGGGAGCTGTTTTTT; CDR3 protein: CASSLGPNTGELFF
J gene: TRBJ1-1; D gene: TRBD1; V gene: TRBV2; clone size: .; CDR3 DNA: TGTGCCATCAGGGGGCAATCGGCTGAAGCTTTCTTT; CDR3 protein: CAIRGQSAEAFF
J gene: TRBJ1-2; D gene: .; V gene: TRBV19; clone size: once; CDR3 DNA: TGTGCCAGTACCCCATTTAGGGATTACTATGGCTACACCTTC; CDR3 protein: CASTPFRDYYGYTF
J gene: TRBJ1-5; D gene: .; V gene: TRBV7-8; clone size: .; CDR3 DNA: TGTGCCAGCAGTCCAGGCCCAGGCCGCCAAAATTTT; CDR3 protein: CASSPGPGRQNF